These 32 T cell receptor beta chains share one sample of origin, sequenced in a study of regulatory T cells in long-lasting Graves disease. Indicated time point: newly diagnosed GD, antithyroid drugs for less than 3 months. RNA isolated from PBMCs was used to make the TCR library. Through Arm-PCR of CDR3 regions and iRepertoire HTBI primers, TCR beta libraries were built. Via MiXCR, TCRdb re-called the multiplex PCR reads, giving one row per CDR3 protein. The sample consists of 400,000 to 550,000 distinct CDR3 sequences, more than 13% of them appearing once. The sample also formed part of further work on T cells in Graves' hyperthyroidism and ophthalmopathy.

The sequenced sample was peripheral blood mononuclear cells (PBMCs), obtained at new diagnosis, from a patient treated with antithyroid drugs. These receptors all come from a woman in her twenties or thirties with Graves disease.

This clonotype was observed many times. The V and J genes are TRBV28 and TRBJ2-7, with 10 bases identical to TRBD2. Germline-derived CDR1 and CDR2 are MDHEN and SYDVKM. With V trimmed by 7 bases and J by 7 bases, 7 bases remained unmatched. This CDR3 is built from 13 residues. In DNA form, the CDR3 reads TGTGCCAGCAACCTAGCGGGAGTAGGAGAGCAGTACTTC. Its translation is CASNLAGVGEQYF.

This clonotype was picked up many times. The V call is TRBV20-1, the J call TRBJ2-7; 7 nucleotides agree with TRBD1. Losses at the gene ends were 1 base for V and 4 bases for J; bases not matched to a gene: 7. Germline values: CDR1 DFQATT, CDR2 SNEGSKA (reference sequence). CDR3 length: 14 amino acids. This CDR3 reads CSARARDSSYEQYF. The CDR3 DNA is TGCAGTGCTAGAGCTCGGGACAGTTCTTACGAGCAGTACTTC.

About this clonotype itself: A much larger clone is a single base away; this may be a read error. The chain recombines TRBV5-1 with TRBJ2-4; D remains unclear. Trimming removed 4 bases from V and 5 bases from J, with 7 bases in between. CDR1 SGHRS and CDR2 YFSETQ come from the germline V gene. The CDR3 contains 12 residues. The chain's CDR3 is CASSTEQNIQYF. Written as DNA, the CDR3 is TGCGCCAGCAGCACCGAGCAAAACATTCAGTACTTC. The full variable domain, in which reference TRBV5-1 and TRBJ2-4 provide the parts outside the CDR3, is KAGVTQTPRYLIKTRGQQVTLSCSPISGHRSVSWYQQTPGQGLQFLFEYFSETQRNKGNFPGRFSGRQFSNSRSEMNVSTLELGDSALYLCASSTEQNIQYFGAGTRLSVL.

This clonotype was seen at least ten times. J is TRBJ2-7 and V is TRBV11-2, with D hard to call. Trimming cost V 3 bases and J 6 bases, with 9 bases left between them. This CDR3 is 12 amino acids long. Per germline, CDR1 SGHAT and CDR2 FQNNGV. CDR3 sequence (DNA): TGTGCCAGCAGCTTGGTGGGCTCCGAGCAGTACTTC. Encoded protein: CASSLVGSEQYF.

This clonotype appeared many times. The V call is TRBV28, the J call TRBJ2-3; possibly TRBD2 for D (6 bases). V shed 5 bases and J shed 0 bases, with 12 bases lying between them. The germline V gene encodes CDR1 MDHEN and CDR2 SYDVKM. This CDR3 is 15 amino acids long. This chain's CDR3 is CASSQRVRSTDTQYF. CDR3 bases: TGTGCCAGCAGTCAGCGGGTTAGGAGCACAGATACGCAGTATTTT.

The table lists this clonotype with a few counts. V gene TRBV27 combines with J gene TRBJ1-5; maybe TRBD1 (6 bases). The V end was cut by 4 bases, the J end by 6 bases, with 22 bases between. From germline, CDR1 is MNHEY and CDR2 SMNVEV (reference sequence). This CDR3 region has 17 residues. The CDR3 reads CASSSGQGRFSSQPQHF. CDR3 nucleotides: TGTGCCAGCAGTTCTGGGCAGGGGAGGTTTTCGAGTCAGCCCCAGCATTTT.

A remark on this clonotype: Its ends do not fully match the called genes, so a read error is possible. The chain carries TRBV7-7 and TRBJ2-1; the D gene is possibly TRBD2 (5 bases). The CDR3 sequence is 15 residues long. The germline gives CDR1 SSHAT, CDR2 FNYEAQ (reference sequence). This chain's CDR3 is CASSTSGAAYNEQFF. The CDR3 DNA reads TGTGCTAGCAGTACCAGCGGCGCCGCCTACAATGAGCAGTTCTTC.

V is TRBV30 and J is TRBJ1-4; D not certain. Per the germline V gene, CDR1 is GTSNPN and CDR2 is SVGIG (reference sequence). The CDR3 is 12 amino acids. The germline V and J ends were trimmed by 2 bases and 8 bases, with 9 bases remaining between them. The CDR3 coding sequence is TGTGCCTGGAGTCCCGGGAGGGAAAAACTGTTTTTT. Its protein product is CAWSPGREKLFF.

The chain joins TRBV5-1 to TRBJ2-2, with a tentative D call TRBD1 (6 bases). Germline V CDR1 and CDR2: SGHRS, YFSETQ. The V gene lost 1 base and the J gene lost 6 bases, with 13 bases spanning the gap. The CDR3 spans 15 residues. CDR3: CASSLTTGSPGELFF. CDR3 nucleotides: TGCGCCAGCAGCTTGACCACAGGGTCTCCCGGGGAGCTGTTTTTT.

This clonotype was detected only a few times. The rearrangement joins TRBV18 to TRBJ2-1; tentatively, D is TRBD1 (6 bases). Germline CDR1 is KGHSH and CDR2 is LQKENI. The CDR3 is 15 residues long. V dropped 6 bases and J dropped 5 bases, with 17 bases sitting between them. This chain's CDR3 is CASSPIDRYNNEQFF. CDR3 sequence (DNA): TGTGCCAGCTCGCCTATAGACAGGTACAACAATGAGCAGTTCTTC.

This CDR3 reads CASRGGQGDPYEQYF. In nucleotides, the CDR3 is TGTGCCAGCAGGGGGGGACAGGGGGACCCATACGAGCAGTACTTC. The rearrangement links TRBV28 to TRBJ2-7; 11 bases are shared with TRBD1. Losses at the gene ends were 6 bases for V and 4 bases for J; bases not matched to a gene: 8. The CDR3 is 15 residues long. Germline values: CDR1 MDHEN, CDR2 SYDVKM. Full variable domain (remainder filled in from reference TRBV28 and TRBJ2-7): DVKVTQSSRYLVKRTGEKVFLECVQDMDHENMFWYRQDPGLGLRLIYFSYDVKMKEKGDIPEGYSVSREKKERFSLILESASTNQTSMYLCASRGGQGDPYEQYFGPGTRLTVT.

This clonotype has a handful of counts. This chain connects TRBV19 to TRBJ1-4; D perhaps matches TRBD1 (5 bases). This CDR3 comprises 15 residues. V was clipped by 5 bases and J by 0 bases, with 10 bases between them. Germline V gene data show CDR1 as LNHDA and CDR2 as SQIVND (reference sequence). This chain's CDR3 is CASSDRATTNEKLFF. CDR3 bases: TGTGCCAGTAGTGACAGAGCTACAACTAATGAAAAACTGTTTTTT.

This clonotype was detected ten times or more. CDR3: CSAFDGRWHF. CDR3 sequence (DNA): TGCAGTGCTTTTGACGGTAGATGGCATTTT. The chain recombines TRBV20-1 with TRBJ1-5; no definite D call. This CDR3 is built from 10 residues. Looked up from germline, CDR1 is DFQATT and CDR2 is SNEGSKA (reference sequence). Trimming stripped 5 bases from V and 15 bases from J, with 14 bases between.

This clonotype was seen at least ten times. The CDR3: CASSLEGGLSGELFF. The CDR3 coding sequence is TGTGCCAGCAGCTTAGAGGGGGGTCTCTCCGGGGAGCTGTTTTTT. The chain uses TRBV11-2 and TRBJ2-2; tentatively, D is TRBD2 (6 bases). Deletions cut 0 bases from V and 6 bases from J, with 11 bases between. The CDR3 is made up of 15 amino acids. Germline V gives CDR1 SGHAT, CDR2 FQNNGV.

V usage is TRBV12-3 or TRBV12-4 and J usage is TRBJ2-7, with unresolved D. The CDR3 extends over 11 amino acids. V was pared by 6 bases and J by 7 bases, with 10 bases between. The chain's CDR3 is CASSPNLEQYF. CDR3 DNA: TGTGCCAGCAGCCCTAATCTGGAGCAGTACTTC.

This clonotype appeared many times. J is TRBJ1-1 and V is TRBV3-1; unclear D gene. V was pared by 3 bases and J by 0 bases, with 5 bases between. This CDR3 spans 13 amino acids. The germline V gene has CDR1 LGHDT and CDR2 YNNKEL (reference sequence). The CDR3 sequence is CASSQMLNTEAFF. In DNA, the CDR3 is TGTGCCAGCAGCCAGATGCTGAACACTGAAGCTTTCTTT.

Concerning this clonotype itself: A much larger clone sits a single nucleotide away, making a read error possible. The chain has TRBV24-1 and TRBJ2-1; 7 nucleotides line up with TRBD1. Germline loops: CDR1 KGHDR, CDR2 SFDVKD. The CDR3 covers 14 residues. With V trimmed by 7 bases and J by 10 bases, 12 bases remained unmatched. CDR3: CATSSTTGTYEQFF. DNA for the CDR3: TGTGCCACCAGCTCAACGACAGGGACCTACGAGCAGTTCTTC.

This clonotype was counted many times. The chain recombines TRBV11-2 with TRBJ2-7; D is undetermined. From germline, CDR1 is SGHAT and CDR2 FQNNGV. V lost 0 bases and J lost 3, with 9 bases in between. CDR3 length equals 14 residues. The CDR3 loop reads CASSLDQRNYEQYF. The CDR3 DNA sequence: TGTGCCAGCAGCTTAGATCAAAGAAACTACGAGCAGTACTTC.

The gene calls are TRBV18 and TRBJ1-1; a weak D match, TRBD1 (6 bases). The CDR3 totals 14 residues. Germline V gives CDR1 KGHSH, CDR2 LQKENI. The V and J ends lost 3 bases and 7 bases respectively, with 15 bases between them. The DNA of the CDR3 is TGTGCCAGCTCACCTCGGGCAGGGGTGAATGAAGCTTTCTTT. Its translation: CASSPRAGVNEAFF.

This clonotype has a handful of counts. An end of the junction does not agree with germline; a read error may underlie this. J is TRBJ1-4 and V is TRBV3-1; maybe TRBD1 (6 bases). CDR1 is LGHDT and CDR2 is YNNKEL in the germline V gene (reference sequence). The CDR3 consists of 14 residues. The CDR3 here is CASSHGQQNEKLSF. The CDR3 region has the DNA TGTGCCAGCAGCCACGGACAGCAGAATGAAAAACTGTCTTTT. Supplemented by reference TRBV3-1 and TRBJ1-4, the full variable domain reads DTAVSQTPKYLVTQMGNDKSIKCEQNLGHDTMYWYKQDSKKFLKIMFSYNNKELIINETVPNRFSPKSPDKAHLNLHINSLELGDSAVYFCASSHGQQNEKLSFGSGTQLSVL.

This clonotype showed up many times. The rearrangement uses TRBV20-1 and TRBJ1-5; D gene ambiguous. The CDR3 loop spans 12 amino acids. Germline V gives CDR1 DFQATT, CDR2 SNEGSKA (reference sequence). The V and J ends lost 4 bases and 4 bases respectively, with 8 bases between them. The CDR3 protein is CSAKVPNQPQHF. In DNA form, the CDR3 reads TGCAGTGCTAAGGTCCCAAATCAGCCCCAGCATTTT.

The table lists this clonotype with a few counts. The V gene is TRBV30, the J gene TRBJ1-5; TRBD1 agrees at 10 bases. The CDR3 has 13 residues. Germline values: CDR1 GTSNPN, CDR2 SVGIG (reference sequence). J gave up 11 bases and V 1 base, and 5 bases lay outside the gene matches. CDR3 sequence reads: CAWSAGTGETQHF. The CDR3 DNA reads TGTGCCTGGAGTGCCGGGACAGGGGAAACCCAGCATTTT.

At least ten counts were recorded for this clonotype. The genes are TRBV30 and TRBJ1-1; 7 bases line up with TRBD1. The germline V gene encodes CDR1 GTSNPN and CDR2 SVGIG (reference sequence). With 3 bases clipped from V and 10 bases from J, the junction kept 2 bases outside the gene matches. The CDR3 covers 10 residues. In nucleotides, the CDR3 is TGTGCCTGGAGCCAGGGGGGAGCTTTCTTT. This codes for CAWSQGGAFF.

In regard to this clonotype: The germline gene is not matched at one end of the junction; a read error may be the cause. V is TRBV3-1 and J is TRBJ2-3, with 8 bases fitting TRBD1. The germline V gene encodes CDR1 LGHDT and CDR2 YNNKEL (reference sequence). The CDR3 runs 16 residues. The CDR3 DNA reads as TGTGCCAGCGGCCAATCCACGACAGGGGCAACAGATACGCAGTATTTT. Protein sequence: CASGQSTTGATDTQYF.

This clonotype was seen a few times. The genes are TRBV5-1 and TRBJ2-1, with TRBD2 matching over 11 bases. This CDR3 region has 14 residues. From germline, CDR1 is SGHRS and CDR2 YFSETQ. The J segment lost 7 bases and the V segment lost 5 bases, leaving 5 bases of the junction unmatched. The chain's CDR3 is CASSVLAGANEQFF. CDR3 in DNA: TGCGCCAGCAGTGTACTAGCGGGAGCTAATGAGCAGTTCTTC.

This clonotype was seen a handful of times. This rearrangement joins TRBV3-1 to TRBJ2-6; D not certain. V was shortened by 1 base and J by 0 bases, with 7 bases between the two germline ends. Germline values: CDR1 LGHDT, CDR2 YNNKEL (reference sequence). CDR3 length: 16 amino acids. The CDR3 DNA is TGTGCCAGCAGCCAAGGGGAAATCTCTGGGGCCAACGTCCTGACTTTC. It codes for CASSQGEISGANVLTF.

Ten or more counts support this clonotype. The CDR3 spells CASSSWTGGIETQYF. In DNA form, the CDR3 reads TGTGCCAGCAGCTCCTGGACAGGGGGTATTGAGACCCAGTACTTC. This chain connects TRBV7-2 to TRBJ2-5, with 10 nucleotides matching TRBD1. V shed 4 bases and J 5 bases; nucleotides not matched to a gene: 7. Germline assignment: CDR1 SGHTA and CDR2 FQGNSA. This CDR3 comprises 15 residues.

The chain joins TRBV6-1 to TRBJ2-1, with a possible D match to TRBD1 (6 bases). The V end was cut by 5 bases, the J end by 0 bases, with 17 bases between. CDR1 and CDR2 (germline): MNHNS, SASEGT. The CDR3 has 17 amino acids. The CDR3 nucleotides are TGTGCCAGCAGTACCCCCGGGACAATCAACTCCTACAATGAGCAGTTCTTC. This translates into CASSTPGTINSYNEQFF.

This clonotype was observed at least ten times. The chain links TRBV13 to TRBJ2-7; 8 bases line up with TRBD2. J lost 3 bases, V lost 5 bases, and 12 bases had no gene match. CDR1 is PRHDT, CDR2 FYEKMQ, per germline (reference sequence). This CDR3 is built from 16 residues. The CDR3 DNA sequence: TGTGCCAGCAGCCCCCCGGGACTAGAGGTGGGCTACGAGCAGTACTTC. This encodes CASSPPGLEVGYEQYF.

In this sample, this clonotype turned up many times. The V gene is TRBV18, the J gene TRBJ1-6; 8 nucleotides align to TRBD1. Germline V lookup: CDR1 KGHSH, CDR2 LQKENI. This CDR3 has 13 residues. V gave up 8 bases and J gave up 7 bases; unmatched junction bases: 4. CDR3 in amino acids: CASARQGNSPLHF. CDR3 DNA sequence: TGTGCCAGCGCAAGACAGGGGAATTCACCCCTCCACTTT. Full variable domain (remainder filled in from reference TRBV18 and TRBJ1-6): NAGVMQNPRHLVRRRGQEARLRCSPMKGHSHVYWYRQLPEEGLKFMVYLQKENIIDESGMPKERFSAEFPKEGPSILRIQQVVRGDSAAYFCASARQGNSPLHFGNGTRLTVT.

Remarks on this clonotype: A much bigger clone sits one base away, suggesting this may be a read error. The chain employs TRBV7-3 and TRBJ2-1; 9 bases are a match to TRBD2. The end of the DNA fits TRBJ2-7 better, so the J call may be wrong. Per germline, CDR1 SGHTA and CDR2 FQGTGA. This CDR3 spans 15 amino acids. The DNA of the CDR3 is TGTGCCAGCAGCTTACTAGCGGGAAGTAACAATGAGCAGTACTTC. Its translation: CASSLLAGSNNEQYF.

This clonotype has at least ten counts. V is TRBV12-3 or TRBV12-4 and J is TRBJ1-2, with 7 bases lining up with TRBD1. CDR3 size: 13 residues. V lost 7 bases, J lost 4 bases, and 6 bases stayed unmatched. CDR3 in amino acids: CASTSTGSYGYTF. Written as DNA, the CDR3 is TGTGCCAGCACCTCGACAGGGAGCTATGGCTACACCTTC.